A selection of T cell receptor beta chains follows, all from one sample in a study of immune cell composition in non-small cell lung cancer. Clones were read by immunoSEQ multiplex PCR, and TCRdb kept only the in-frame ones, dropping some. The sample consists of 9,000 to 10,000 clones, 68% of them appearing once. Material: lung tumor tissue. All receptors come from a human donor with non-small cell lung cancer. CDR3s leave out the opening cysteine and the closing phenylalanine or tryptophan. The order of the fields is V gene, CDR3 protein.

>TRBV10-2
ASSINWDSSYGYT
>TRBV7-8
ASSLDGLALYEQY
>TRBV28
ASSLMNRMNQPQH
>TRBV6-5
ASSYSAGAYGYT
>TRBV5-1
ASSFSASTSGTDTQY
>TRBV30
AWTQQVMRLTNSPLH
>TRBV19
ASSIKAGWNEQF
>TRBV6-6
ASSYGDNYGYT
>TRBV6-5
ASSYGTLF
>TRBV5-3
ARRAPRGPVDTEAF
>TRBV7-2
ASSGSGWEAF
>TRBV6-1
ASKIGYQPQH
>TRBV7-8
ASSLSGTGAPRAQY
>TRBV7-2
ASSLTSGLAGLEQY
>TRBV6-1
ASSAKPGPRGEQF
>TRBV10-2
ASTRSFLNQPQH
>TRBV15
ATSRGHAGAEAF
>TRBV7-3
ASSLFPGATEAF
>TRBV7-9
ASSPGAANEKLF
>TRBV20-1
SAERGIEAF
>TRBV29-1
SVSKGGLFTGELF
>TRBV9
ASSPLGGADTQY
>TRBV7-2
ASSPTYYTGELF
>TRBV7-9
ASRPGLSTRPYEQY
>TRBV6-5
ASRQLGEQF
>TRBV18
ASSPPTLQETQY
>TRBV10-3
AISGQGAFTEAF
>TRBV7-8
ASSLAGAPNTIY
>TRBV7-9
ASSLGPGPTDTQY
>TRBV20-1
SAGANTEAF
>TRBV12-5
ASFPTGGWNEQF
>TRBV28
ASSFSRFNQPQH
>TRBV6-5
ASSSPGTSIYNEQF
>TRBV28
ASSLWSQSVPYEQY
>TRBV11-3
ASSQRTGYSNEQF
>TRBV7-9
ASTLQGSTNTGELF
>TRBV6-6
ASSYRPSNQPQH
>TRBV6-6
ASSYTTGSDQPQH
>TRBV9
ASSVGGSREQF
>TRBV7-2
ASSRATNSPLH
>TRBV7-8
ASSGRQDLQFRNEQF
>TRBV5-8
ASTVGTPLEVTQY
>TRBV18
ASSPGGGETQY
>TRBV7-3
ASSLASGGRNTGELF
>TRBV28
ASSSRRAAALYEQY
>TRBV29-1
IAGNHGNEKLF
>TRBV5-1
ASSLVWQSTGELF
>TRBV15
ATSVSAKNIQY
>TRBV6-4
ASSDSFRESGNTIY
>TRBV6-6
ASGQGTEAF
>TRBV11-3
ASSLGVNTEAF
>TRBV10-3
AIRGDAAYEQY